This TCR beta chain was retrieved from a study of T cells in women clearing cervical HPV infection. Overall study context: Control women cleared a single incident HPV16 infection within 12 months. With HLA typing for only a few women, HLA confounding remains possible.

The data were produced by immunoSEQ multiplex PCR, yet TCRdb's version contains in-frame clones alone and is incomplete. The listing records tens of thousands of clones. Study-wide findings and caveats: Richness differences could reflect unmeasured T-cell content per sample. CIN3+ cases had significantly higher TCR repertoire richness than controls, but evenness did not differ.

Points on this clone: As yet, its antigen is unknown. The DNA ends 3 residues before the CDR3 does, and the rest of the CDR3 is filled in from the germline J gene.

The CDR3 totals 18 residues. J lost 0 bases, V lost 1 base, and 7 bases had no gene match. The germline V gene has CDR1 SGHDN and CDR2 FVKESK. The J gene is TRBJ2-1, the V gene TRBV14; 9 nucleotides match TRBD2. The receptor was derived from a woman between 18 and 70 years old with a cervical HPV16 infection that either progressed to CIN3+ or cleared (not recorded which). Source material: blood buffy coat. The covered CDR3 bases are TGTGCCAGCAGCCAAGTTGGCGGGAGGGCCTACTCCTACAATGAG. It codes for CASSQVGGRAYSYNE. The CDR3 in its entirety is CASSQVGGRAYSYNEQFF.